This T cell receptor (beta chain) was captured in a study of OX40 agonist ivuxolimab in advanced cancers. Overall study: The patients got ivuxolimab, which is an agonistic anti-OX40 (CD134) antibody.

Study-level points and caveats: Among the nonresponders, some also had low normalized T-cell clonal expansion.

Clones were read by immunoSEQ multiplex PCR, and TCRdb kept only the in-frame ones, dropping some. Of about 36,000 clones listed, around 77% are singletons. As concerns this clone: As yet, its antigen is unknown.

The study sampled blood at baseline, cycle 4 day 1, and cycle 7 day 1. The V gene's germline CDR1 is SNHLY and CDR2 FYNNEI. The CDR3 spans 17 residues. With 5 bases removed from V and 5 bases from J, the gap between germline ends came to 24 bases. The source is an adult with an advanced solid tumor such as melanoma, head and neck, liver or kidney cancer. Sample: CD4+ or CD8+ T cells sorted from blood, taken in a trial of the OX40 agonist ivuxolimab. The J gene is TRBJ1-2, the V gene TRBV2; D is unresolved. The CDR3 region has the DNA TGTGCCAGCAGTCTCTTGGGGAACCCTCGCTCCCTTTATGGCTACACCTTC. It yields the protein CASSLLGNPRSLYGYTF.